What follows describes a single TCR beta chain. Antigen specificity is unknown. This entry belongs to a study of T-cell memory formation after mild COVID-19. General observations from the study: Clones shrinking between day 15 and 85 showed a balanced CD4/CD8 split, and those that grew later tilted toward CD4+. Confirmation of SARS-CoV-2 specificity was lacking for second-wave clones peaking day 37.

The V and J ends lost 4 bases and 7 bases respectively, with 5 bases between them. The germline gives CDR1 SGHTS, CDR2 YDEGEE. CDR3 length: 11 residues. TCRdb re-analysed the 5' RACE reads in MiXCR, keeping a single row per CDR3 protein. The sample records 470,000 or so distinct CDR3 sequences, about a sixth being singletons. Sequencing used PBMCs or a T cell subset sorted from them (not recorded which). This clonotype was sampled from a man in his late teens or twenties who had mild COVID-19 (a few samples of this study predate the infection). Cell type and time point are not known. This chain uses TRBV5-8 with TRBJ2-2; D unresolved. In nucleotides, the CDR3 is TGTGCCAGCAGCGGCCTCGGGGAGCTGTTTTTT. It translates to CASSGLGELFF.